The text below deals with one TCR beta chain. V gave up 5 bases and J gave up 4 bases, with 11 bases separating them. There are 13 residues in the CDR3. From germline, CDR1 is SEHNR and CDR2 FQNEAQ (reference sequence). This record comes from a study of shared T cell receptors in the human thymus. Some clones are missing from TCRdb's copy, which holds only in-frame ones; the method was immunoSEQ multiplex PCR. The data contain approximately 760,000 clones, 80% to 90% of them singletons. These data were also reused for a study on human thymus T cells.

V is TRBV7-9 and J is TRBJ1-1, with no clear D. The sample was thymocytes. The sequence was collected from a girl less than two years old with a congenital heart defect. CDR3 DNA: TGTGCCAGCAGCCCTTCGTCCAGCACTGAAGCTTTCTTT. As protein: CASSPSSSTEAFF.